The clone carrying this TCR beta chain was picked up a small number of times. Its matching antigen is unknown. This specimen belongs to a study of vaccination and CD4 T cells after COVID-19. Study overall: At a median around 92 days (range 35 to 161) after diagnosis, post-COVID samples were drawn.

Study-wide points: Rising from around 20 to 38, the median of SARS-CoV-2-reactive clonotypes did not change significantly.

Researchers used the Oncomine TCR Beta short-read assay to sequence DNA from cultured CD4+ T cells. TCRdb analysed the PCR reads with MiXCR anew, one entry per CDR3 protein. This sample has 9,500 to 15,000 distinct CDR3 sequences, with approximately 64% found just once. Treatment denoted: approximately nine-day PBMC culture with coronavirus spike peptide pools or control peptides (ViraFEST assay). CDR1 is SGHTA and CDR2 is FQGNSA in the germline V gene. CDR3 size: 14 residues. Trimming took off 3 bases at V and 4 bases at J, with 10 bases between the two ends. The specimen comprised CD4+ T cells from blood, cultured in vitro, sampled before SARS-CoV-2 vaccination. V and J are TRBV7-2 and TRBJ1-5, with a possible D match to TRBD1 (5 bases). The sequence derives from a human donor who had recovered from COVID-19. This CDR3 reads CASSFGAQNQPQHF. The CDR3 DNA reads TGTGCCAGCAGCTTTGGGGCCCAAAATCAGCCCCAGCATTTT.